This entry features one T cell receptor beta chain sequence. What this receptor recognizes is not known. There are no base qualities to consult, and no much larger clone falls within one base. No immune events such as infections were documented for the healthy donors during the collection period. To calibrate time-dependent variance in a beta-binomial model of T-cell clone differential abundance, blood repertoires from healthy donors were used as a training cohort. The training cohort comprised about ten healthy donors, 3 female and 7 male. An age range of about 29 to 65 years, with an average of about 39 years, was recorded for the donors. Whole blood, obtained from a commercial supplier, was collected from each healthy donor at three time points spaced roughly 14 days apart. For immunosequencing, genomic DNA was extracted from whole blood that had not been sorted. The CDR3 sequence holds 14 residues, the cysteine and phenylalanine included. The DNA shown is the 42-base CDR3, in frame from base 1. Compared with germline, V lacks 5 bases and J lacks 7 bases; bases without a gene match: 3. Taken from the germline V gene (reference sequence), the CDR1 and CDR2 loops are LNHNV and YYDKDF.

The data stem from a study of identifying expanded T cells in peripheral blood (dated by TCRdb to between 2018 and 2021). For the study in its entirety: Separate aliquots of the same genomic DNA pool were sequenced to produce technical replicates, and four replicates were compared in pairs. Points the paper makes about the study in general: The authors expected biological variance in healthy repertoires might increase further over much longer intervals such as months to years. Both the number of clones called differentially abundant and the false-positive rate were significantly reduced by the beta-binomial model across all healthy-donor time intervals. Approximately 1.2 differentially abundant clones were flagged by the binomial model between technical replicates, whereas about 15 and 18 were flagged over two weeks and four weeks, respectively. For all healthy donors, the variance in clone template counts between approximately 2-week samples rose significantly as total template count increased.

TCRbeta CDR3 regions were profiled by bias-controlled multiplex PCR amplification of genomic DNA with the immunoSEQ Assay. The authors' pipeline ran thus. To quantify the absolute abundance of each unique TCRbeta CDR3 region, the sequences were collapsed and filtered. Differential abundance was tested with a binomial (Fisher-equivalent) model and with a beta-binomial model adding time-dependent variance fitted from healthy donors. Clones with fewer than 5 combined templates were excluded, and clones with Benjamini-Hochberg FDR below 0.01 were called differentially abundant. In the beta-binomial model, variance was expressed as a function of the total template count across the two samples, in the form v = (b*log(k)+a)^2. The source is immuneACCESS, and TCRdb retained only in-frame sequences with V and J called. Part of the clones is not carried over; for the studies checked, unresolved V genes explain less than half of this, and the remainder is unexplained. For V, J and clone size, that table is used; D and trimming come from the DNA. This sample holds about 80,000 clones; about 83% were observed only once. The ten largest clones add up to 15% to 20% of the sample.

The sequence was collected from a person aged 18-70 years in good health. Rearrangement joined TRBV15 to TRBJ2-1; 12 central bases correspond to TRBD2. Sequencing was carried out using blood. The CDR3 has the sequence CATSLAGGVNEQFF. The DNA sequence reads TGTGCCACCAGCCTAGCGGGAGGGGTGAATGAGCAGTTCTTC.